This T cell receptor beta chain is from a study of beta chain features in type 1 diabetes. General observations from the study: Any role of HLA type in TCRB rearrangement remained unresolved here.

The trim removed 4 bases at V and 3 bases at J, leaving 2 bases unmatched. The CDR3 has 13 residues. Germline lookup yields CDR1 MNHEY and CDR2 SVGAGI. The investigators reverse transcribed all of the isolated RNA, so they sequenced expressed TCRB transcripts. Only in-frame clones appear in the TCRdb table, and some are missing; sequencing was by immunoSEQ multiplex PCR. The table lists about 210,000 clones, under 13% of them singletons, with 1% to 1.5% in the top ten. This clone has ten or more counts. Antigen unknown. The material sequenced was central memory CD4+ T cells from blood. This sequence originates from a man aged 18 to 29 in good health. The chain employs TRBV6-5 and TRBJ2-5; 7 bases align to TRBD1. CDR3 DNA sequence: TGTGCCAGCAGTTCGACAGGGAAAGAGACCCAGTACTTC. Protein: CASSSTGKETQYF.